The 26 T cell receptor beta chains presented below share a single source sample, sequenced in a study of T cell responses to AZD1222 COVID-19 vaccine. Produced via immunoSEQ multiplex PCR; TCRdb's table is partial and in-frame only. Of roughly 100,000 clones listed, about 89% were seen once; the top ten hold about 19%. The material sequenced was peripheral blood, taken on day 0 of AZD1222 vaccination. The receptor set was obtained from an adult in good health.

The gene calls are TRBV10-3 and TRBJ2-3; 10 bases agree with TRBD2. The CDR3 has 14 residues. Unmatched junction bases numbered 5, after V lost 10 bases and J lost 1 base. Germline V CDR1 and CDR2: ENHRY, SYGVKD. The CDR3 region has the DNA TGTGCCACCCAAGCGGGGGGGCGCACAGATACGCAGTATTTT. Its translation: CATQAGGRTDTQYF.

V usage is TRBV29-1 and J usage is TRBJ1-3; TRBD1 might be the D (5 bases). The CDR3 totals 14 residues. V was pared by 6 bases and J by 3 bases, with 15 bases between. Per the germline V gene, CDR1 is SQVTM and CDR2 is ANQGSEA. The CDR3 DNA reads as TGCAGCGTCGGGGGGGGTCAAATTGGAAACACCATATATTTT. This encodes CSVGGGQIGNTIYF.

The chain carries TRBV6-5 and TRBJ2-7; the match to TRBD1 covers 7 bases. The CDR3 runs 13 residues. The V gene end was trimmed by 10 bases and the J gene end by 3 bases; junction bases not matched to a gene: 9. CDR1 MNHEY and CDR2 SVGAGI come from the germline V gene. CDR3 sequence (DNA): TGTGCCACATCCGGGACAGCGGTCTACGAGCAGTACTTC. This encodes CATSGTAVYEQYF.

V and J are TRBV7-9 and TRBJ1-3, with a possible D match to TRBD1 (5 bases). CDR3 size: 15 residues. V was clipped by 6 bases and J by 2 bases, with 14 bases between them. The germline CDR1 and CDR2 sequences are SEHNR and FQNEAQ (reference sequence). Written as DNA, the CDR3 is TGTGCCAGCAGTCCCCCGGGGGGAACTGGAAACACCATATATTTT. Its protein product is CASSPPGGTGNTIYF.

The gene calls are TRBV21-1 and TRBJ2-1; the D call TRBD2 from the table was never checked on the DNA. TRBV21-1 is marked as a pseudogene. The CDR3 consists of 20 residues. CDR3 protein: CASSPKMAWGGPPSDNEQFF. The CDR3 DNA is TGTGCCAGCAGCCCCAAGATGGCGTGGGGGGGCCCCCCTTCCGACAATGAGCAGTTCTTC.

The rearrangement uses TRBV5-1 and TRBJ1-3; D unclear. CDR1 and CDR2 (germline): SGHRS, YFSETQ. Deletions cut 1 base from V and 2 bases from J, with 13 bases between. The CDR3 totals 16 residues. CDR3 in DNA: TGCGCCAGCAGCTTGTCTTGGGGTCTGGCTGGAAACACCATATATTTT. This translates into CASSLSWGLAGNTIYF.

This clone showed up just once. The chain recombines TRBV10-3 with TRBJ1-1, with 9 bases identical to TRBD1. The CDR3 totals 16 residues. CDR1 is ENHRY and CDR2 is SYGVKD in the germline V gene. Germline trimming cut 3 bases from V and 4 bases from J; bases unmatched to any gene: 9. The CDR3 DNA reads TGTGCCATCAGTGATCCGACAGGGGGGTTGGGCACTGAAGCTTTCTTT. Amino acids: CAISDPTGGLGTEAFF.

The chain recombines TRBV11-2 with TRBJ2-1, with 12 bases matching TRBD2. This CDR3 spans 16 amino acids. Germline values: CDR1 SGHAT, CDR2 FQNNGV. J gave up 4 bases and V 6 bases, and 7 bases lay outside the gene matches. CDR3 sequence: CASRPGLAGIYNEQFF. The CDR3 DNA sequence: TGTGCCAGCAGACCAGGACTAGCGGGGATATACAATGAGCAGTTCTTC.

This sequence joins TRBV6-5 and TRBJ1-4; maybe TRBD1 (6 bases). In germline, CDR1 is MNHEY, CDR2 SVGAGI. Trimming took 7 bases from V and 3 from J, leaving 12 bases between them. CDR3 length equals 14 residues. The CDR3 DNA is TGTGCCAGCAATCCGACAGGTTCTAATGAAAAACTGTTTTTT. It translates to CASNPTGSNEKLFF.

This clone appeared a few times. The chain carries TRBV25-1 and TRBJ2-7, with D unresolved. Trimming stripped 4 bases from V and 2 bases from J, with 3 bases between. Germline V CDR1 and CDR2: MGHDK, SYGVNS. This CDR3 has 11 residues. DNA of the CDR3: TGTGCCAGCAGTGGACCCTACGAGCAGTACTTC. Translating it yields CASSGPYEQYF.

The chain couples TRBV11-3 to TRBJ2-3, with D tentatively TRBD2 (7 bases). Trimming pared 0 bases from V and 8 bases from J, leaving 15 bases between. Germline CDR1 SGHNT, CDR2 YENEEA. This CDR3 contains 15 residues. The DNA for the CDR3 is TGTGCCAGCAGCTTAGAAGTGGGGGGGCCTAGTACGCAGTATTTT. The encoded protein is CASSLEVGGPSTQYF.

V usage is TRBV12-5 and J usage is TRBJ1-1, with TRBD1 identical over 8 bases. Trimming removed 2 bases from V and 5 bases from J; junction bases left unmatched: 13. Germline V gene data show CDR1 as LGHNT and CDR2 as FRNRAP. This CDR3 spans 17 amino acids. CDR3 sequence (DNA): TGTGCTAGTGGTTTGATAAAGACAGGGGAGTGGGCTACTGAAGCTTTCTTT. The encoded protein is CASGLIKTGEWATEAFF.

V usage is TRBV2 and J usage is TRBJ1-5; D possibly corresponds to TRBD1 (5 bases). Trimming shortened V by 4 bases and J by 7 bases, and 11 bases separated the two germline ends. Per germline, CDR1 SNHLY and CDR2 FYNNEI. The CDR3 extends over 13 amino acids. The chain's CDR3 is CASSAQGWQPQHF. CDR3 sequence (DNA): TGTGCCAGCAGTGCCCAGGGTTGGCAGCCCCAGCATTTT.

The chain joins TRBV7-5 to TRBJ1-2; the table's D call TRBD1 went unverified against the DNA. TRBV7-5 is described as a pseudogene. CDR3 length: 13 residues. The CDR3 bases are TGTGCCAGAAGCTTAGAGACAGGAGAGGACTACACCTTC. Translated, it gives CARSLETGEDYTF.

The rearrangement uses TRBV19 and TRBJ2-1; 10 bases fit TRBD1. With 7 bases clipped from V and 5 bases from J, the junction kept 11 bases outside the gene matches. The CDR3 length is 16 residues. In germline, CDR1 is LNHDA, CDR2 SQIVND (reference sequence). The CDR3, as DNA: TGTGCCAGTACTGCCGGGACAGGGGTCGGAGACAATGAGCAGTTCTTC. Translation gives CASTAGTGVGDNEQFF.

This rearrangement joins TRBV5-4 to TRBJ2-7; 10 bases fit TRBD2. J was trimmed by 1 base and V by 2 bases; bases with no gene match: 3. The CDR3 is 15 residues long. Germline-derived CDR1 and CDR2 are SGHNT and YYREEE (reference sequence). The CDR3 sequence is CASSFQRGGSYEQYF. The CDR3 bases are TGTGCCAGCAGCTTTCAGCGGGGGGGATCCTACGAGCAGTACTTC. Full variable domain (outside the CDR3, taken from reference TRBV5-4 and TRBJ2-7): ETGVTQSPTHLIKTRGQQVTLRCSSQSGHNTVSWYQQALGQGPQFIFQYYREEENGRGNFPPRFSGLQFPNYSSELNVNALELDDSALYLCASSFQRGGSYEQYFGPGTRLTVT.

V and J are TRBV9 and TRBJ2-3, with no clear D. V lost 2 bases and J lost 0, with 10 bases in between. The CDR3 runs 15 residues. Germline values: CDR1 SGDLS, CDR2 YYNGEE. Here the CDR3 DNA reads TGTGCCAGCAGCGTTAGGACGACTAGCACAGATACGCAGTATTTT. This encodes CASSVRTTSTDTQYF. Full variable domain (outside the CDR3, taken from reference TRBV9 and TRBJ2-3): DSGVTQTPKHLITATGQRVTLRCSPRSGDLSVYWYQQSLDQGLQFLIQYYNGEERAKGNILERFSAQQFPDLHSELNLSSLELGDSALYFCASSVRTTSTDTQYFGPGTRLTVL.

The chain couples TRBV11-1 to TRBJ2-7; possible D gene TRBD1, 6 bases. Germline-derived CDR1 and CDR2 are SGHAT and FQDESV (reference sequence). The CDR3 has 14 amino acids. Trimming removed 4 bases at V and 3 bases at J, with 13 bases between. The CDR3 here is CASSSYRENYEQYF. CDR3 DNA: TGTGCCAGCAGCTCGTACAGGGAGAACTACGAGCAGTACTTC.

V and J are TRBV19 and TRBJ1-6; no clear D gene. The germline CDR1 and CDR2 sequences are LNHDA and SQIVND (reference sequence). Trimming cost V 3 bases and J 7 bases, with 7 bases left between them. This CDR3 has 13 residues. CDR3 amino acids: CASSMGYNSPLHF. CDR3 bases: TGTGCCAGTAGTATGGGGTACAATTCACCCCTCCACTTT.

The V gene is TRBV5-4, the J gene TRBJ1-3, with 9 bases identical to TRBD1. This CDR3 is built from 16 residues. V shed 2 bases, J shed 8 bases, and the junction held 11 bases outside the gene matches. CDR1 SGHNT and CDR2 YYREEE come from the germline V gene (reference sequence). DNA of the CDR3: TGTGCCAGCAGCTTCGGCGGCGGGACAGGGTGGGACACCATATATTTT. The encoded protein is CASSFGGGTGWDTIYF.

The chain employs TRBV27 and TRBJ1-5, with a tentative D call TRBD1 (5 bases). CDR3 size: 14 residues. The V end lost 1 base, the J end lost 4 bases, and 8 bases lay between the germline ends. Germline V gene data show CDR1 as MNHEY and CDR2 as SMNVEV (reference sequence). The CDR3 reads CASSLWGFNQPQHF. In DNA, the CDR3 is TGTGCCAGCAGTTTATGGGGCTTTAATCAGCCCCAGCATTTT.

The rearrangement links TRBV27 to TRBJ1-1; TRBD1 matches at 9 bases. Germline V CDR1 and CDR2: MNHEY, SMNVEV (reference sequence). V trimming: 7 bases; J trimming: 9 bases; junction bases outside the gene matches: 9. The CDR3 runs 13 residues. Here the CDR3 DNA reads TGTGCCAGCATTAAGGGGGGGACAGGGAAAGCTTTCTTT. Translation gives CASIKGGTGKAFF.

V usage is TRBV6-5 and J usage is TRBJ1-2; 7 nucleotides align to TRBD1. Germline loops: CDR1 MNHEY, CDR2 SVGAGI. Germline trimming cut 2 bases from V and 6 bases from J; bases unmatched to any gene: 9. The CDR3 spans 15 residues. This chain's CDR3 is CASSYGWGQSHGYTF. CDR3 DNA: TGTGCCAGCAGTTACGGGTGGGGACAGTCCCATGGCTACACCTTC.

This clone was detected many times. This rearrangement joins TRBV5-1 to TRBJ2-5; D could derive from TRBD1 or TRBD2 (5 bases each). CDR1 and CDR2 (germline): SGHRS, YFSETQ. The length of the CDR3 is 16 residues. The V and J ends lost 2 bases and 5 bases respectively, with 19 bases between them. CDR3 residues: CASSFGAKWGWETQYF. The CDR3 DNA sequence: TGCGCCAGCAGCTTTGGGGCAAAGTGGGGGTGGGAGACCCAGTACTTC.

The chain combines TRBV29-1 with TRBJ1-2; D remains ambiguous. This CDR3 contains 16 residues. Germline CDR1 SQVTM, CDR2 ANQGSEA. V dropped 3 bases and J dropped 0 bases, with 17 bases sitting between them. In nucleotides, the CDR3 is TGCAGCGTTGACAGCCGCGCACCGATATCTAACTATGGCTACACCTTC. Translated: CSVDSRAPISNYGYTF. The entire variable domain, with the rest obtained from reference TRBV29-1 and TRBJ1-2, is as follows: SAVISQKPSRDICQRGTSLTIQCQVDSQVTMMFWYRQQPGQSLTLIATANQGSEATYESGFVIDKFPISRPNLTFSTLTVSNMSPEDSSIYLCSVDSRAPISNYGYTFGSGTRLTVV.

CDR3 nucleotide sequence: TGTGCCAGCAGGCGGGAAAACTATGGCTACACCTTC. This gives the protein CASRRENYGYTF. This chain joins TRBV28 and TRBJ1-2; D unclear. V was trimmed by 6 bases and J by 2 bases, leaving 7 bases between them. CDR1 MDHEN and CDR2 SYDVKM come from the germline V gene. The CDR3 spans 12 residues.